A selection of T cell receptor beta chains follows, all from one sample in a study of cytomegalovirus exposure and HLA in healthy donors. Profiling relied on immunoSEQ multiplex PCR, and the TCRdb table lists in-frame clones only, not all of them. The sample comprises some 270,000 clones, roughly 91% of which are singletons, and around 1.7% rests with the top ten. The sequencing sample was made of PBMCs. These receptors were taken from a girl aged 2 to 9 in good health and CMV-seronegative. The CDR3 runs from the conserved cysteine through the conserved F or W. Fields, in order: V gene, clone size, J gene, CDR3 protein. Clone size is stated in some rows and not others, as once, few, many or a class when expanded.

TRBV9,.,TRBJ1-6,CASSPWTGGLDNSPLHF
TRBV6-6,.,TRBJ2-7,CASTHERGEPEQYF
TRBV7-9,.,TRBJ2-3,CASSYQAGGRDTQYF
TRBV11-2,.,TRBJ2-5,CASSLGGGGPLETQYF
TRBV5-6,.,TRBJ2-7,CASSLGRGEQYF
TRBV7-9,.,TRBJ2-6,CASSLGGTGGASGANVLTF
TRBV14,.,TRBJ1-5,CASSRGARLNQPQHF
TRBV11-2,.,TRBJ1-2,CASSQDWRYGYTF
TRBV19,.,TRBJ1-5,CASTEGNQPQHF
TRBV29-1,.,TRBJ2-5,CSGGQGLGTETQYF
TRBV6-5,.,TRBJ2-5,CASCRRGGLLGEQYF
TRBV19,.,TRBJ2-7,CASSIAGTSGSYEQYF
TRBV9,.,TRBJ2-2,CASSPTSGGAAGELFF
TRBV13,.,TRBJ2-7,CASSLGRDAGGLEQYF
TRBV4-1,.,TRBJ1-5,CASSTDRRLKGNQPQHF
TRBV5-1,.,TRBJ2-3,CASSSAGVSTDTQYF
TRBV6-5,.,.,CASSTGGIYYEQYF
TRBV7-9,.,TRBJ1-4,CASSLTFGGTGVEKLFF
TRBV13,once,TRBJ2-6,CASSFRDRGRGASGANVLTF
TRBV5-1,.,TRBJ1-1,CASSYPDRGSFTDTEAFF
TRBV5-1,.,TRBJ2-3,CASSDSQGSFTDTQYF
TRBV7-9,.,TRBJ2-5,CASSLMRNQETQYF
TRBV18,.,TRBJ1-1,CASSPTHNTEAFF
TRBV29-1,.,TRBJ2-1,CSVEDEMGGEQFF
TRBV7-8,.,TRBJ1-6,CASSLEQYNSPLHF
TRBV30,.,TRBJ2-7,CAWTGGHEQYF
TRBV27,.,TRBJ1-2,CASSLSGVGSYGYTF
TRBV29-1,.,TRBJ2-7,CSVGTGGSREQYF
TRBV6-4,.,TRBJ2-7,CASSDSRLAELDHYEQYF
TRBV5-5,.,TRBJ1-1,CASSHTGLPSSEAFF
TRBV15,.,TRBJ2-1,CATSRTSGFSYNEQFF
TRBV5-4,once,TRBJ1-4,CASSQWGLEKLFF